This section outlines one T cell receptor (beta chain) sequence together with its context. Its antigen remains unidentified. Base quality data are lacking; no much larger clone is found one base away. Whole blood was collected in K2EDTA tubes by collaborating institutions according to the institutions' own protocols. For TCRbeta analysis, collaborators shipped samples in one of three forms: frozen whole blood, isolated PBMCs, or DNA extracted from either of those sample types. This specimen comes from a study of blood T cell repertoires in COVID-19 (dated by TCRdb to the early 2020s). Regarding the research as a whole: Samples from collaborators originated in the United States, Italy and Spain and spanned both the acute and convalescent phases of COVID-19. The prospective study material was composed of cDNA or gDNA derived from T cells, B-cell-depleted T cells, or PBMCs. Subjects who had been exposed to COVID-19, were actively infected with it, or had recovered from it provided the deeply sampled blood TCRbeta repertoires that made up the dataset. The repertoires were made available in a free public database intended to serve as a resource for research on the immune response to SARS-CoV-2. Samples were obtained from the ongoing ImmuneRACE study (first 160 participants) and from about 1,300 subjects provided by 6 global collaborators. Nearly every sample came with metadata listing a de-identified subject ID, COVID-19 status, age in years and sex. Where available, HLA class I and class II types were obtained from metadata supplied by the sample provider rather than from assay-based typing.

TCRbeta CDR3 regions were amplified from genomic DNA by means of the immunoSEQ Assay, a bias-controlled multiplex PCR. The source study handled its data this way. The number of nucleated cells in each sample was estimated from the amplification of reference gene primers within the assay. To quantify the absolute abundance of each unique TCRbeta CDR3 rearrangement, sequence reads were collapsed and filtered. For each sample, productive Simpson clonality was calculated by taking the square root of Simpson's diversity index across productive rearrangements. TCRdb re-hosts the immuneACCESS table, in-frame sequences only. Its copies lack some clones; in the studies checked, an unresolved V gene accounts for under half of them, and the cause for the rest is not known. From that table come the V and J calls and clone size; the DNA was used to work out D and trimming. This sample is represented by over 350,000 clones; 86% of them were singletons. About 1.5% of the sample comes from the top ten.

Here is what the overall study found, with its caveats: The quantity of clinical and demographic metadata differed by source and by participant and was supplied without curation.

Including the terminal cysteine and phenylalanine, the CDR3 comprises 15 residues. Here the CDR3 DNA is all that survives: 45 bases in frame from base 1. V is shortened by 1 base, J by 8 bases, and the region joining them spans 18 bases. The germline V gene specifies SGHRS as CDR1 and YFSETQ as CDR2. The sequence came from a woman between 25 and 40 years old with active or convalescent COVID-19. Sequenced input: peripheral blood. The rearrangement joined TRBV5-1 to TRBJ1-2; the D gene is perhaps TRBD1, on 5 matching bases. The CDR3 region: CASSLSAGQIEGYTF. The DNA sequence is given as TGCGCCAGCAGCTTGTCGGCAGGGCAAATTGAAGGCTACACCTTC.